The source of this T cell receptor (beta chain) is a study of blood T cell repertoires in COVID-19. Study as a whole: There were acute and convalescent COVID-19 samples, and they came from the United States, Italy and Spain. T cells, B-cell-depleted T cells, or PBMCs provided the cDNA or gDNA that served as material.

V shed 6 bases and J shed 2 bases, with 11 bases lying between them. Per germline, CDR1 MRHNA and CDR2 SNTAGT. The CDR3 totals 14 residues. Source study methods: Amplification from reference gene primers served as the basis for estimated nucleated cell counts. Only in-frame clones appear in the TCRdb table, and some are missing; sequencing was by immunoSEQ multiplex PCR. The V and J calls and the clone size are those of that table, but D and trimming were determined from the DNA. This sample carries around 100,000 clones, less than 85% of them seen once, and the ten largest clones take 24%. The specimen sequenced was peripheral blood. The rearrangement uses TRBV6-4 and TRBJ1-5, with a weak D call TRBD1 (6 bases). The TCR was taken from a human donor in a cohort sampled during active COVID-19. The CDR3 sequence is CASSASGGNQPQHF. CDR3 nucleotide sequence: TGTGCCAGCAGCGCGTCAGGGGGCAATCAGCCCCAGCATTTT.